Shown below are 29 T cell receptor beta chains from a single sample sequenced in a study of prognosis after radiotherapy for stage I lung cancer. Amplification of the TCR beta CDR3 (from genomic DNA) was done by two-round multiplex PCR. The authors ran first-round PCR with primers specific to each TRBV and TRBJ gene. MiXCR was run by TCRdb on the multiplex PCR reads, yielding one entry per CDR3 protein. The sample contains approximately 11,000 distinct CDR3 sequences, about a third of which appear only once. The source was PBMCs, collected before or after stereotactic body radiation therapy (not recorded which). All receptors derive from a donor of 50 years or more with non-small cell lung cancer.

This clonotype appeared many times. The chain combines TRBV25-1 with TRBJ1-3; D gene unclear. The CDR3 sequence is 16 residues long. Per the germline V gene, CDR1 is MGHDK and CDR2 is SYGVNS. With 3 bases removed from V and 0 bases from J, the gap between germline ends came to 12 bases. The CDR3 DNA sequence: TGTGCCAGCAGTGACCCAGGTGGGGTCTCTGGAAACACCATATATTTT. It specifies CASSDPGGVSGNTIYF.

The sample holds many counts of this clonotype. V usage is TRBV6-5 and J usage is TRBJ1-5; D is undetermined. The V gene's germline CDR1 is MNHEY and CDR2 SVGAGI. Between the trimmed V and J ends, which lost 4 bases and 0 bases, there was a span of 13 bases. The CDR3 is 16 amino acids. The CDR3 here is CASSSGFVSSNQPQHF. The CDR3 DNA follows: TGTGCCAGCAGTTCTGGGTTCGTAAGTAGCAATCAGCCCCAGCATTTT.

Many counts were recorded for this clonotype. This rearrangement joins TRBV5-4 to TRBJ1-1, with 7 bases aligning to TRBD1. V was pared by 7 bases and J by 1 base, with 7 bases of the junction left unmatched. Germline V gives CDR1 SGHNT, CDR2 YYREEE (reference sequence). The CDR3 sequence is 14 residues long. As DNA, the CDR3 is TGTGCCAGCGGGAAGGGACAGACGAACACTGAAGCTTTCTTT. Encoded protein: CASGKGQTNTEAFF.

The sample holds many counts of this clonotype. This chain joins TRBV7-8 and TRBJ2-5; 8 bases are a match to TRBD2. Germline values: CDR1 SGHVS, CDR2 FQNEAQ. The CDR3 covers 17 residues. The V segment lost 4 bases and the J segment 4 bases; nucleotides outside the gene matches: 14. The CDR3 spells CASSSHRGSGKRETQYF. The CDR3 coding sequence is TGTGCCAGCAGCTCACATCGGGGTAGCGGGAAACGAGAGACCCAGTACTTC.

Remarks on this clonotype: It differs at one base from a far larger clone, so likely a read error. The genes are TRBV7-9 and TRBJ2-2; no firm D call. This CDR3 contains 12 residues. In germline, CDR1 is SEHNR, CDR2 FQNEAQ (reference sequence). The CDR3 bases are TGTGCCAGCAGCAGTTACACCGTGGAGCTGTTTTTT. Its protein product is CASSSYTVELFF.

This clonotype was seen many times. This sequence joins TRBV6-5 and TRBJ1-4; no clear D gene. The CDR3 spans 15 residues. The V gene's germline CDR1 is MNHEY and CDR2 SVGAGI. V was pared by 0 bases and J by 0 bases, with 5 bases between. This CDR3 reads CASSYSSTTNEKLFF. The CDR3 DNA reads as TGTGCCAGCAGTTACTCTTCAACAACTAATGAAAAACTGTTTTTT.

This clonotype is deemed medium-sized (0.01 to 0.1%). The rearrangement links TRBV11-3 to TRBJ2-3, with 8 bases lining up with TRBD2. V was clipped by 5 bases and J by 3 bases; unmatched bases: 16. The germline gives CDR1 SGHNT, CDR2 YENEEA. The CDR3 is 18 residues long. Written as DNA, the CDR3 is TGTGCCAGCAGCCCGGCCCTAGCGGGCCCGTCGGTGACAGATACGCAGTATTTT. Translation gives CASSPALAGPSVTDTQYF.

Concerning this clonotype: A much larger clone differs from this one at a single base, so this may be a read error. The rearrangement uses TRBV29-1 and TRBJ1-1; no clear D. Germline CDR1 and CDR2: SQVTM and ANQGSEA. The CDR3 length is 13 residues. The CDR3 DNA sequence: TGCAGCGTCCAGCCGTTTCTGAACACTGAAGCTTTATTT. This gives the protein CSVQPFLNTEALF.

The CDR3 sequence: CASRGTDGDNSPLHF. The CDR3 DNA reads TGTGCCAGCAGGGGAACGGACGGGGATAATTCACCCCTCCACTTT. The chain combines TRBV9 with TRBJ1-6; D unclear. CDR3 length equals 15 residues. V was shortened by 5 bases and J by 5 bases, with 14 bases between the two germline ends. Germline-derived CDR1 and CDR2 are SGDLS and YYNGEE. Drawing the rest from reference TRBV9 and TRBJ1-6, the complete variable domain is DSGVTQTPKHLITATGQRVTLRCSPRSGDLSVYWYQQSLDQGLQFLIQYYNGEERAKGNILERFSAQQFPDLHSELNLSSLELGDSALYFCASRGTDGDNSPLHFGNGTRLTVT.

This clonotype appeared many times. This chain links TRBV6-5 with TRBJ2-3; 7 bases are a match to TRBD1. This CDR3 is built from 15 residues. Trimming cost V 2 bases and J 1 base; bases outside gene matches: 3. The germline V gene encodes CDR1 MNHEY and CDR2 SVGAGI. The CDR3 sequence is CASSYGTARTDTQYF. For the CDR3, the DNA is TGTGCCAGCAGTTACGGGACAGCCCGCACAGATACGCAGTATTTT.

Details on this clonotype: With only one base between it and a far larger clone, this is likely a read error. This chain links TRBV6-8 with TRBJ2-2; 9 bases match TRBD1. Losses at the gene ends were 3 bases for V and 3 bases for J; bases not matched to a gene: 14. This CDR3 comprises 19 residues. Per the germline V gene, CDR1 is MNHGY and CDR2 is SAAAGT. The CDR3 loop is CASSYSFGGQGTDTGELFF. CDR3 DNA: TGTGCCAGCAGTTATTCGTTTGGGGGACAGGGCACTGACACCGGGGAGCTGTTTTTT.

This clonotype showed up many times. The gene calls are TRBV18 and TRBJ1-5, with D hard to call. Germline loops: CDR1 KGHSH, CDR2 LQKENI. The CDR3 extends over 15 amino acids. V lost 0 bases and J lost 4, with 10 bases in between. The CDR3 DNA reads TGTGCCAGCTCACCACCTACGGGCGATAATCAGCCCCAGCATTTT. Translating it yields CASSPPTGDNQPQHF.

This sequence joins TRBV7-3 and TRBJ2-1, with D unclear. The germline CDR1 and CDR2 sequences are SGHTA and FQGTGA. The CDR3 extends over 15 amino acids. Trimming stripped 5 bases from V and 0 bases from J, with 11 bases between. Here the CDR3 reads CASSPVASSYNEQFF. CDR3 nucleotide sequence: TGTGCCAGCAGCCCTGTAGCAAGCTCCTACAATGAGCAGTTCTTC.

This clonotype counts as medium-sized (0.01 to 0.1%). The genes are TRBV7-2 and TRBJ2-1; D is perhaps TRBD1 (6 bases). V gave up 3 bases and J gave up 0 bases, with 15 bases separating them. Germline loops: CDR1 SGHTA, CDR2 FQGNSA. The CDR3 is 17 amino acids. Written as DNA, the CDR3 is TGTGCCAGCAGCTTCTCCGGGACACCGAGCTCCTACAATGAGCAGTTCTTC. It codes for CASSFSGTPSSYNEQFF.

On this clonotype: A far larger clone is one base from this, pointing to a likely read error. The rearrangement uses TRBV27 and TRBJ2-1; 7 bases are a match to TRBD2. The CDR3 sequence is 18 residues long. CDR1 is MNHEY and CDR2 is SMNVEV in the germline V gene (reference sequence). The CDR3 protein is CARSLGMTGGGNYNEQFF. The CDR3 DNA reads TGTGCCAGGAGTTTGGGTATGACGGGAGGCGGTAATTACAATGAGCAGTTCTTC.

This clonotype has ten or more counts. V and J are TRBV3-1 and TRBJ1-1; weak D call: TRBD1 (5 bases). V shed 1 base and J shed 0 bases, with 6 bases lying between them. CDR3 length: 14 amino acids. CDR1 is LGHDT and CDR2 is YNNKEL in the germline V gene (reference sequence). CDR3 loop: CASSQGQLNTEAFF. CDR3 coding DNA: TGTGCCAGCAGCCAAGGACAGTTGAACACTGAAGCTTTCTTT.

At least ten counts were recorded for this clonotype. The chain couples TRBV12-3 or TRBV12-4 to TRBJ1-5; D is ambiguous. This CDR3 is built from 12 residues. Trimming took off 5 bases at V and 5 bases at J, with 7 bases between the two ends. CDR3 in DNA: TGTGCCAGCAGTCCAGTGGATCAGCCCCAGCATTTT. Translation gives CASSPVDQPQHF.

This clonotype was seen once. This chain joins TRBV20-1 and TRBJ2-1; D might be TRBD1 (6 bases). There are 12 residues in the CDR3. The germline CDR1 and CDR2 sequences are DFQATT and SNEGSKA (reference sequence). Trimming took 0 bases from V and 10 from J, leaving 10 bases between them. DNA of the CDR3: TGCAGTGCTAGAGACCAGGGGTTCGAGCAGTTCTTC. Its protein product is CSARDQGFEQFF.

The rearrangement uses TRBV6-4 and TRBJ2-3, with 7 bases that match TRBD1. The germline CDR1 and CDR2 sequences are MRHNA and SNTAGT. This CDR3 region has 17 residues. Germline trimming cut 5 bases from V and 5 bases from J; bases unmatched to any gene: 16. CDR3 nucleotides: TGTGCCAGCAGTATGTTTAGAGAGGGGGCGTCGTTAGATACGCAGTATTTT. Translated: CASSMFREGASLDTQYF.

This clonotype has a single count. The CDR3 is CASSNYDRDRKVTQYF. The CDR3 DNA reads TGTGCCAGCAGTAACTACGACCGGGACAGGAAAGTTACCCAGTACTTC. The genes are TRBV6-2 or TRBV6-3 and TRBJ2-5, with 8 bases identical to TRBD1. This CDR3 has 16 residues. Trimming took 5 bases from V and 8 from J; bases not matched to a gene: 16. Germline loops: CDR1 MNHEY, CDR2 SVGEGT.

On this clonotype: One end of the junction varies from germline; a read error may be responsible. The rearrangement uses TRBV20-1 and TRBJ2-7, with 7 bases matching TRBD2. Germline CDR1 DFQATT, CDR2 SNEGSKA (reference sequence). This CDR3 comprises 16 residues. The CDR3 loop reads CSARDLLAGAGYEKYF. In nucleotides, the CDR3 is TGCAGTGCTAGGGACCTCCTGGCGGGAGCTGGTTACGAGAAGTACTTC.

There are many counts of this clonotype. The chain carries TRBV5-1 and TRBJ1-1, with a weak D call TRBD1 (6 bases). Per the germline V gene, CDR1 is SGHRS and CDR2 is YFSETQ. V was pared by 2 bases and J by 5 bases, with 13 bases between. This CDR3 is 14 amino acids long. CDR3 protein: CASSFGGAETEAFF. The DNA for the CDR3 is TGCGCCAGCAGCTTTGGGGGCGCAGAGACTGAAGCTTTCTTT.

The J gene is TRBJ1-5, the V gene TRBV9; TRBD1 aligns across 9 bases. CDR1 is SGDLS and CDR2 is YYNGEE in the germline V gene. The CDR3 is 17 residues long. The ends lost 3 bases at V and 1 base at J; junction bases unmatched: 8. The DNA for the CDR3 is TGTGCCAGCAGCGCAACCCCCGGGACAGGGAGCAATCAGCCCCAGCATTTT. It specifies CASSATPGTGSNQPQHF.

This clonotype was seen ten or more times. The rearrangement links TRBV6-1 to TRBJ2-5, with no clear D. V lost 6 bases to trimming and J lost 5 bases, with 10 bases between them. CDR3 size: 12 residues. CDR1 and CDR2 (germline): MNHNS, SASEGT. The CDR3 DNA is TGTGCCAGCAGGGGGAACTGGGAGACCCAGTACTTC. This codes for CASRGNWETQYF.

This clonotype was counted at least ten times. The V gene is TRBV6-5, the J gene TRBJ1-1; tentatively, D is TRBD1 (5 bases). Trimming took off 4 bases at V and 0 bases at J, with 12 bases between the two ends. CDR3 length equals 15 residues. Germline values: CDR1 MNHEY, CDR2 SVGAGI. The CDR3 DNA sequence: TGTGCCAGCAGTTCCCGAGCAGGGATGAACACTGAAGCTTTCTTT. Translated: CASSSRAGMNTEAFF.

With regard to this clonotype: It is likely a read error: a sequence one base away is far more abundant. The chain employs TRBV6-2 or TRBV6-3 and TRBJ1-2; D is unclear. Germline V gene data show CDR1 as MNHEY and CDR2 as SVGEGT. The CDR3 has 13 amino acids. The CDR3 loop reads CASAKEEGYCYTF. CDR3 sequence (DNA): TGTGCCAGCGCCAAGGAGGAGGGCTATTGCTACACCTTC.

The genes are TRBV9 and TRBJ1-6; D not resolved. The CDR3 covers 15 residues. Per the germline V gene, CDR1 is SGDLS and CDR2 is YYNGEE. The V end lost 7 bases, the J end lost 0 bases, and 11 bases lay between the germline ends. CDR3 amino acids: CASLERSSYNSPLHF. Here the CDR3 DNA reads TGTGCCAGCTTAGAGCGAAGCTCCTATAATTCACCCCTCCACTTT.

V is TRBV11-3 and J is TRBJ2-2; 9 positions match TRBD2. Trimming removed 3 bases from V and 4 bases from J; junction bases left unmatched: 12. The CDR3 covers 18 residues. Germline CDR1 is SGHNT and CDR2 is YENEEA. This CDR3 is CASSFGGFLAGITGELFF. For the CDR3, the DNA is TGTGCCAGCAGCTTTGGGGGCTTTCTAGCGGGAATCACCGGGGAGCTGTTTTTT.

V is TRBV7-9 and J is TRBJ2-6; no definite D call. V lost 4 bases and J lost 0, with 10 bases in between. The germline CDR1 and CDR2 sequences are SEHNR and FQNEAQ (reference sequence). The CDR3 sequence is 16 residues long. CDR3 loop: CASSSTGSSGANVLTF. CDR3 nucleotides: TGTGCCAGCAGCTCCACGGGCAGCTCTGGGGCCAACGTCCTGACTTTC.